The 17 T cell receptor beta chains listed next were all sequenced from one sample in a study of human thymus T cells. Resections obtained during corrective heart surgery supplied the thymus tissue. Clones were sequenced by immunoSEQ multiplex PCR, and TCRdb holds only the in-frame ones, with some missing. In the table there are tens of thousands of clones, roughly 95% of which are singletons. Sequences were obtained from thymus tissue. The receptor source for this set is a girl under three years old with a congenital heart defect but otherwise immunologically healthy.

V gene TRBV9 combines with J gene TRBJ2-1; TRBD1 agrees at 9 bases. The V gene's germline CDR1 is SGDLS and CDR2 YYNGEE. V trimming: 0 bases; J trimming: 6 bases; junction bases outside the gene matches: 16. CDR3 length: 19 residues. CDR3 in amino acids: CASSVGYALSGTGFNEQFF. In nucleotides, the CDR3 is TGTGCCAGCAGCGTAGGGTATGCGTTGTCCGGGACAGGGTTCAATGAGCAGTTCTTC.

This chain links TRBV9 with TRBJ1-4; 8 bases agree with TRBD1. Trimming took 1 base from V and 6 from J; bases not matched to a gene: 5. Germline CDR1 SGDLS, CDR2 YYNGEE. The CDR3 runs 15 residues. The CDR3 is CASSVMGQEDEKLFF. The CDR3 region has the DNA TGTGCCAGCAGCGTAATGGGACAGGAAGATGAAAAACTGTTTTTT.

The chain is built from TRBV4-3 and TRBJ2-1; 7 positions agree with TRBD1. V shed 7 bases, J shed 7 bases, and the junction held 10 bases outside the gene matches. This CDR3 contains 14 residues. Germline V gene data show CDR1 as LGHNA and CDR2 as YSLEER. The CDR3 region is CASKGGARGNEQFF. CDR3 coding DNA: TGCGCCAGCAAAGGTGGGGCCAGGGGGAATGAGCAGTTCTTC.

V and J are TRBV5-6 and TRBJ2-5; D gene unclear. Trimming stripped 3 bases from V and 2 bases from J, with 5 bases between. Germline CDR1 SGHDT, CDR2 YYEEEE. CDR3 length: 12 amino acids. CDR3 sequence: CASSSLQETQYF. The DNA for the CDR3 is TGTGCCAGCAGCTCCCTACAAGAGACCCAGTACTTC.

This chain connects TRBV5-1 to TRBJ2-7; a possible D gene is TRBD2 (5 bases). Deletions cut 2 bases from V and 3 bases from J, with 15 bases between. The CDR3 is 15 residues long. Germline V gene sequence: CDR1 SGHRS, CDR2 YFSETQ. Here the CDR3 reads CASSLRERHYYEQYF. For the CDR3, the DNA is TGCGCCAGCAGCTTAAGGGAGCGCCACTACTACGAGCAGTACTTC.

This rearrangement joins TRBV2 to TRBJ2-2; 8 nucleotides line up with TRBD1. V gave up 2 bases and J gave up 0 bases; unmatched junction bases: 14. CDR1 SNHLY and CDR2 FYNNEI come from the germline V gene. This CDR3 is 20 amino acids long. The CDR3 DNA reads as TGTGCCAGCAGTGAAAGGCTCTGGGGGACAGGTCAACCGAACACCGGGGAGCTGTTTTTT. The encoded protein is CASSERLWGTGQPNTGELFF.

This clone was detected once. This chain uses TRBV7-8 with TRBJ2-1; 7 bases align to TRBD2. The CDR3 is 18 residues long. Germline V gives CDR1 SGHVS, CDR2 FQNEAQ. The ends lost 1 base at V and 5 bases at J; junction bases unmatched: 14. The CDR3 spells CASSLGVMGRELNNEQFF. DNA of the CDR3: TGTGCCAGCAGCTTAGGAGTTATGGGGCGGGAGCTAAACAATGAGCAGTTCTTC. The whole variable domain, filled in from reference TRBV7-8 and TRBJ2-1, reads GAGVSQSPRYKVAKRGQDVALRCDPISGHVSLFWYQQALGQGPEFLTYFQNEAQLDKSGLPSDRFFAERPEGSVSTLKIQRTQQEDSAVYLCASSLGVMGRELNNEQFFGPGTRLTVL.

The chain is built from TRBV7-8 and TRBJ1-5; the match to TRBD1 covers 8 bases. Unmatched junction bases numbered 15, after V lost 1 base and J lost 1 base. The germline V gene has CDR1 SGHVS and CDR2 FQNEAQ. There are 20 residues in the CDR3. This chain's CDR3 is CASSLGRETGGIWSNQPQHF. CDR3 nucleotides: TGTGCCAGCAGCTTAGGCCGGGAAACAGGGGGTATTTGGAGCAATCAGCCCCAGCATTTT.

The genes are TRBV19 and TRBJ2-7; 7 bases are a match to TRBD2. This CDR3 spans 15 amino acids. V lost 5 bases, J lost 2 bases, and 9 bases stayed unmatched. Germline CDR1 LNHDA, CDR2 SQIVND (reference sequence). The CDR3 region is CASSARTRPTYEQYF. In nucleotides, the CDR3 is TGTGCCAGTAGTGCCCGGACTAGGCCTACCTACGAGCAGTACTTC.

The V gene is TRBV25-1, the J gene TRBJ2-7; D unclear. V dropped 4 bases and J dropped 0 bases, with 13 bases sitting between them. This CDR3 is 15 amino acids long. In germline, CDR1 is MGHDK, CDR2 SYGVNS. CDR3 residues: CASSGLQNPSYEQYF. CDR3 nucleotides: TGTGCCAGCAGTGGGCTACAAAACCCCTCCTACGAGCAGTACTTC.

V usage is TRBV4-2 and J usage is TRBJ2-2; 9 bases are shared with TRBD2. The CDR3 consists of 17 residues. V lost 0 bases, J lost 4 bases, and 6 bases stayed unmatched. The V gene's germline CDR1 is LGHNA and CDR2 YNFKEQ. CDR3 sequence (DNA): TGTGCCAGCAGCCAAGAAAGACTAGCGGAAACCACCGGGGAGCTGTTTTTT. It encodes CASSQERLAETTGELFF.

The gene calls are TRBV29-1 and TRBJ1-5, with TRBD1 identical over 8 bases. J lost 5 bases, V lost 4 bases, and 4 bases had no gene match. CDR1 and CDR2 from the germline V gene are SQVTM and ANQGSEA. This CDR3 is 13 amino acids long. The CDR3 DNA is TGCAGCGTTGGGACAGGGCAAGATCAGCCCCAGCATTTT. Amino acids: CSVGTGQDQPQHF.

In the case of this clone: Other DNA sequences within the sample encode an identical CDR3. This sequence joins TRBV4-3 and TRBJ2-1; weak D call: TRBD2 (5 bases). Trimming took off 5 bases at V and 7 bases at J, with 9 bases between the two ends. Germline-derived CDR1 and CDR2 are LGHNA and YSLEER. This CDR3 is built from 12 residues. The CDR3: CASSTRGNEQFF. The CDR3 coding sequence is TGCGCCAGCAGCACCCGAGGGAATGAGCAGTTCTTC.

Here the CDR3 DNA reads TGCGCCAGCAGTCACGGAGCGGGAGGGCCCGGCGGGGAGCTGTTTTTT. Amino acids: CASSHGAGGPGGELFF. The chain couples TRBV23-1 to TRBJ2-2, with TRBD2 identical over 10 bases. TRBV23-1 is noted as an ORF with a role that remains uncertain. V shed 3 bases and J 7 bases; nucleotides not matched to a gene: 8. The CDR3 covers 16 residues.

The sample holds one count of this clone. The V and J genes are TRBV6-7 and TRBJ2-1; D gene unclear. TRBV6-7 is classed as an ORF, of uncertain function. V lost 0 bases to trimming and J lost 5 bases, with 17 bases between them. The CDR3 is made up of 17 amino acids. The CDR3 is CASSYSSNRAYDNEQFF. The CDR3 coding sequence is TGTGCCAGCAGTTACTCGAGTAATAGGGCCTACGACAATGAGCAGTTCTTC.

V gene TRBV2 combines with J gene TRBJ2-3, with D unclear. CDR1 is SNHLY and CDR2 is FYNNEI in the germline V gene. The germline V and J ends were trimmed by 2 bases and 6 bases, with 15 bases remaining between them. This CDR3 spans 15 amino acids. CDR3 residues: CASSELKLPSDTQYF. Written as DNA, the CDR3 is TGTGCCAGCAGTGAATTAAAGCTCCCGTCCGATACGCAGTATTTT.

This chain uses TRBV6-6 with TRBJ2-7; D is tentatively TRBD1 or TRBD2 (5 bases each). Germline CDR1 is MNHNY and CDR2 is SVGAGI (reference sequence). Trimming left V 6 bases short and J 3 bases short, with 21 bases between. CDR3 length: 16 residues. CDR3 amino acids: CASSDTTGTVDYEQYF. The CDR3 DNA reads TGTGCCAGCAGCGATACTACCGGGACGGTAGACTACGAGCAGTACTTC.